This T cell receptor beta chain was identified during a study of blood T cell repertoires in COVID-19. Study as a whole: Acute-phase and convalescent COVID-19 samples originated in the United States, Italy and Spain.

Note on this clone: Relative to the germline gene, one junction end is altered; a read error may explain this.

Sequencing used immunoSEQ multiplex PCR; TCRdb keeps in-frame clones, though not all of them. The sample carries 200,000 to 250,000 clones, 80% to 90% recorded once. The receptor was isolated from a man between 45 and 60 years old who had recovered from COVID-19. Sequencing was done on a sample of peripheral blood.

The CDR3 DNA is TGTGCCAGCACCTTAACCGTCTCACTAGGCTACACCTTC. Protein: CASTLTVSLGYTF. This sequence joins TRBV7-2 and TRBJ1-2; no firm D call. The CDR3 runs to 13 residues. Germline V gene sequence: CDR1 SGHTA, CDR2 FQGNSA.